One and the same sample provided the 30 T cell receptor beta chains below, sequenced in a study of blood T cell repertoires in COVID-19. Sequencing was performed with immunoSEQ multiplex PCR; in TCRdb, only in-frame clones are kept and a portion is missing. The table records fewer than 110,000 clones, roughly nine tenths of them present only once. The sample consisted of peripheral blood. The receptor source for this set is a woman between 55 and 75 years old with acute or convalescent COVID-19.

The chain couples TRBV3-1 (or the pseudogene TRBV3-2) to TRBJ1-4; TRBD1 agrees at 10 bases. J lost 8 bases, V lost 1 base, and 4 bases had no gene match. This CDR3 contains 15 residues. Germline V gives CDR1 LGHDT, CDR2 YNNKEL (reference sequence). The DNA of the CDR3 is TGTGCCAGCAGCCAAGTGGGACAGGGGAACGAAAAACTGTTTTTT. Amino acid sequence: CASSQVGQGNEKLFF.

The chain couples TRBV19 to TRBJ1-2, with D uncertain. Looked up from germline, CDR1 is LNHDA and CDR2 is SQIVND (reference sequence). The V and J ends lost 3 bases and 2 bases respectively, with 13 bases between them. The CDR3 contains 15 residues. Written as DNA, the CDR3 is TGTGCCAGTAGTATGGTGTGGTCGGTCAACTATGGCTACACCTTC. Translated, it gives CASSMVWSVNYGYTF. Drawing the rest from reference TRBV19 and TRBJ1-2, the complete variable domain is DGGITQSPKYLFRKEGQNVTLSCEQNLNHDAMYWYRQDPGQGLRLIYYSQIVNDFQKGDIAEGYSVSREKKESFPLTVTSAQKNPTAFYLCASSMVWSVNYGYTFGSGTRLTVV.

The chain uses TRBV2 and TRBJ2-2, with TRBD2 matching 7 bases. This CDR3 is built from 14 residues. V was pared by 6 bases and J by 1 base, with 2 bases of the junction left unmatched. The germline V gene encodes CDR1 SNHLY and CDR2 FYNNEI. CDR3 bases: TGTGCCAGCAGAGTAGCGGGGAACACCGGGGAGCTGTTTTTT. Its translation: CASRVAGNTGELFF.

The V and J genes are TRBV19 and TRBJ2-3; unclear D gene. V lost 1 base and J 3 bases, leaving 11 bases between the germline ends. The CDR3 has 15 amino acids. Germline V CDR1 and CDR2: LNHDA, SQIVND (reference sequence). CDR3 DNA sequence: TGTGCCAGTAGTATAGGGGCCCTGTGGACAGATACGCAGTATTTT. This codes for CASSIGALWTDTQYF. The variable domain in full, completed from reference TRBV19 and TRBJ2-3, reads DGGITQSPKYLFRKEGQNVTLSCEQNLNHDAMYWYRQDPGQGLRLIYYSQIVNDFQKGDIAEGYSVSREKKESFPLTVTSAQKNPTAFYLCASSIGALWTDTQYFGPGTRLTVL.

The chain joins TRBV4-2 to TRBJ1-1, with D possibly matching TRBD1 (6 bases). V lost 4 bases, J lost 1 base, and 10 bases lay in between. This CDR3 has 14 residues. The germline gives CDR1 LGHNA, CDR2 YNFKEQ. The CDR3 reads CASSPGHRNTEAFF. The DNA of the CDR3 is TGTGCCAGCAGCCCGGGACACCGGAACACTGAAGCTTTCTTT.

The rearrangement links TRBV4-2 to TRBJ1-4; TRBD1 aligns across 9 bases. The germline V gene has CDR1 LGHNA and CDR2 YNFKEQ. The CDR3 is 15 residues long. J was trimmed by 7 bases and V by 6 bases; bases with no gene match: 9. CDR3 sequence (DNA): TGTGCCAGCAGTTCCACCGGGACAGGGAGTGAAAAACTGTTTTTT. It encodes CASSSTGTGSEKLFF.

This rearrangement joins TRBV27 to TRBJ2-7; D not resolved. This CDR3 is 12 amino acids long. The germline V gene encodes CDR1 MNHEY and CDR2 SMNVEV (reference sequence). V gave up 8 bases and J gave up 6 bases, with 14 bases separating them. The CDR3 sequence is CASSPQAGEQYF. The CDR3 DNA reads TGTGCCAGCTCCCCGCAAGCCGGCGAGCAGTACTTC.

The rearrangement links TRBV11-2 to TRBJ1-4; D remains unclear. The CDR3 runs 14 residues. CDR1 is SGHAT, CDR2 FQNNGV, per germline. V lost 6 bases, J lost 5 bases, and 13 bases lay in between. The CDR3 DNA is TGTGCCAGCAGTACCAATGGAGAAAATGAAAAACTGTTTTTT. It codes for CASSTNGENEKLFF.

The genes are TRBV29-1 and TRBJ1-2; 7 bases fit TRBD1. V shed 3 bases and J 4 bases; nucleotides not matched to a gene: 5. Germline V gene sequence: CDR1 SQVTM, CDR2 ANQGSEA. The CDR3 spans 13 residues. CDR3 residues: CSVDKGAAYGYTF. In DNA form, the CDR3 reads TGCAGCGTTGATAAGGGGGCGGCCTATGGCTACACCTTC.

This chain joins TRBV9 and TRBJ2-7; tentatively, D is TRBD2 (6 bases). V shed 0 bases and J shed 7 bases, with 14 bases lying between them. Germline V lookup: CDR1 SGDLS, CDR2 YYNGEE. The CDR3 is made up of 14 amino acids. The CDR3 reads CASSVAQGLGEQYF. The CDR3 nucleotides read TGTGCCAGCAGCGTAGCTCAGGGACTGGGTGAGCAGTACTTC.

The chain employs TRBV25-1 and TRBJ2-7; D might be TRBD2 (5 bases). The V and J ends lost 2 bases and 3 bases respectively, with 11 bases between them. This CDR3 spans 14 amino acids. Germline CDR1 is MGHDK and CDR2 is SYGVNS. The CDR3 region has the DNA TGTGCCAGCAGTGAAAGCGGTCGGCGCTACGAGCAGTACTTC. Translated: CASSESGRRYEQYF.

The gene calls are TRBV27 and TRBJ2-5, with 7 bases that match TRBD1. The CDR3 sequence is 14 residues long. The V gene's germline CDR1 is MNHEY and CDR2 SMNVEV (reference sequence). The junction had 11 bases not matched to a gene; V was cut back by 8 bases and J by 5 bases. The CDR3 region is CASSFTGVGETQYF. The CDR3 DNA is TGTGCCAGCTCCTTTACAGGGGTCGGGGAGACCCAGTACTTC.

This clone has just one count. This chain connects TRBV24-1 to TRBJ2-1; 9 nucleotides align to TRBD2. V gave up 2 bases and J gave up 2 bases; unmatched junction bases: 9. Germline loops: CDR1 KGHDR, CDR2 SFDVKD. The CDR3 is made up of 18 amino acids. In DNA, the CDR3 is TGTGCCACCAGTGATTCTGTTCAAGCGGGGGGACCCTACAATGAGCAGTTCTTC. Its translation: CATSDSVQAGGPYNEQFF.

This sequence joins TRBV6-5 and TRBJ1-2; D perhaps matches TRBD1 (5 bases). Trimming shortened V by 7 bases and J by 1 base, and 13 bases separated the two germline ends. Germline assignment: CDR1 MNHEY and CDR2 SVGAGI. The CDR3 totals 14 residues. The CDR3 DNA reads TGTGCCAGCACCGTTCGGGGGGGTAACTATGGCTACACCTTC. This codes for CASTVRGGNYGYTF.

This sequence joins TRBV4-1 and TRBJ2-1, with 8 bases fitting TRBD2. The CDR3 sequence is 17 residues long. From germline, CDR1 is MGHRA and CDR2 YSYEKL. V trimming: 1 base; J trimming: 0 bases; junction bases outside the gene matches: 5. CDR3 DNA: TGCGCCAGCAGCCAAGTGGCTAGCGGGCGCTCCTACAATGAGCAGTTCTTC. It encodes CASSQVASGRSYNEQFF.

The rearrangement links TRBV24-1 to TRBJ2-2; weak D call: TRBD2 (6 bases). This CDR3 is 17 amino acids long. CDR1 is KGHDR, CDR2 SFDVKD, per germline. Trimming cost V 8 bases and J 5 bases, with 23 bases left between them. For the CDR3, the DNA is TGTGCCACCAACGACGGCGCGGGGCAGGCGATGACCGGGGAGCTGTTTTTT. Translated: CATNDGAGQAMTGELFF.

This chain joins TRBV28 and TRBJ1-5, with D possibly TRBD1 on 6 matching bases. Germline V gene data show CDR1 as MDHEN and CDR2 as SYDVKM. CDR3 length equals 14 residues. V gave up 6 bases and J gave up 7 bases, with 16 bases separating them. The CDR3: CASRQDRNRQPQHF. CDR3 sequence (DNA): TGTGCCAGCAGACAGGACAGAAACAGACAGCCCCAGCATTTT.

The chain is built from TRBV5-1 and TRBJ2-1; a weak D match, TRBD2 (5 bases). There are 14 residues in the CDR3. Per germline, CDR1 SGHRS and CDR2 YFSETQ. The V end was cut by 1 base, the J end by 6 bases, with 11 bases between. Written as DNA, the CDR3 is TGCGCCAGCAGCTTGAAGGGTGGAGGCAATGAGCAGTTCTTC. It yields the protein CASSLKGGGNEQFF.

This chain uses TRBV4-2 with TRBJ1-2; D is unresolved. The CDR3 consists of 15 residues. Germline CDR1 and CDR2: LGHNA and YNFKEQ. V lost 0 bases and J lost 6, with 14 bases in between. The chain's CDR3 is CASSQERVGIHGYTF. The CDR3 DNA sequence: TGTGCCAGCAGCCAAGAGAGGGTTGGGATCCATGGCTACACCTTC.

The chain links TRBV11-3 to TRBJ2-5; 7 positions match TRBD1. The CDR3 is 12 amino acids. V shed 5 bases and J 5 bases; nucleotides not matched to a gene: 2. CDR1 is SGHNT and CDR2 is YENEEA in the germline V gene. CDR3 in DNA: TGTGCCAGCAGCCTGACAGGGGAGACCCAGTACTTC. Amino acids: CASSLTGETQYF.

The chain uses TRBV6-6 and TRBJ2-2; a possible D gene is TRBD1 (5 bases). The CDR3 has 15 residues. In germline, CDR1 is MNHNY, CDR2 SVGAGI (reference sequence). V dropped 4 bases and J dropped 4 bases, with 13 bases sitting between them. CDR3 protein: CASSSQGIRTGELFF. The CDR3 bases are TGTGCCAGCAGTTCTCAGGGAATTCGCACCGGGGAGCTGTTTTTT.

The J gene is TRBJ1-2, the V gene TRBV18, with TRBD1 as a possible D gene (5 bases). This CDR3 is 13 amino acids long. Germline V lookup: CDR1 KGHSH, CDR2 LQKENI. CDR3 region: CRRPRDSVYGYTF. CDR3 sequence (DNA): TGTCGGCGGCCGCGAGACAGTGTCTATGGCTACACCTTC.

V gene TRBV28 combines with J gene TRBJ2-2, with D possibly TRBD2 on 5 matching bases. Germline CDR1 and CDR2: MDHEN and SYDVKM. The CDR3 sequence is 13 residues long. V was shortened by 6 bases and J by 6 bases, with 11 bases between the two germline ends. The CDR3 loop is CASRRHGAGELFF. The CDR3 DNA sequence: TGTGCCAGCAGGCGACACGGGGCCGGGGAGCTGTTTTTT.

The rearrangement uses TRBV19 and TRBJ2-1, with 12 bases aligning to TRBD2. The CDR3 contains 15 residues. Germline V gene data show CDR1 as LNHDA and CDR2 as SQIVND (reference sequence). After removal of 1 base from V and 10 bases from J, the junction contained 5 bases not matched to a gene. CDR3 in DNA: TGTGCCAGTAGTATAGTGGGACTAGCGGGTGGAGAGCAGTTCTTC. It codes for CASSIVGLAGGEQFF.

The chain has TRBV30 and TRBJ2-2; TRBD2 aligns across 7 bases. After removal of 0 bases from V and 8 bases from J, the junction contained 6 bases not matched to a gene. Germline V gives CDR1 GTSNPN, CDR2 SVGIG (reference sequence). CDR3 length: 14 amino acids. DNA of the CDR3: TGTGCCTGGAGTGTAATCGGGGGGAGTGGGGAGCTGTTTTTT. Translating gives CAWSVIGGSGELFF.

The V and J genes are TRBV6-5 and TRBJ2-7; D unresolved. Trimming shortened V by 4 bases and J by 2 bases, and 3 bases separated the two germline ends. The CDR3 loop spans 11 amino acids. CDR1 and CDR2 (germline): MNHEY, SVGAGI. CDR3 sequence reads: CASSSAYEQYF. Here the CDR3 DNA reads TGTGCCAGCAGTTCGGCCTACGAGCAGTACTTC.

The gene calls are TRBV19 and TRBJ2-7, with D perhaps matching TRBD2 (6 bases). Trimming removed 2 bases from V and 0 bases from J, with 14 bases in between. The V gene's germline CDR1 is LNHDA and CDR2 SQIVND (reference sequence). The CDR3 consists of 16 residues. In DNA, the CDR3 is TGTGCCAGTAGTATAAGGAGGGGTCAGAGCTCCTACGAGCAGTACGTC. The encoded protein is CASSIRRGQSSYEQYV.

The chain joins TRBV28 to TRBJ1-3; D not resolved. Germline V gives CDR1 MDHEN, CDR2 SYDVKM. The CDR3 consists of 14 residues. V lost 8 bases and J 0 bases, leaving 11 bases between the germline ends. CDR3 sequence (DNA): TGTGCCAGCTGGCGCGGAAACTCTGGAAACACCATATATTTT. It yields the protein CASWRGNSGNTIYF.

The chain carries TRBV7-8 and TRBJ1-2; D is unclear. Trimming took 5 bases from V and 3 from J, leaving 13 bases between them. CDR1 SGHVS and CDR2 FQNEAQ come from the germline V gene. The CDR3 has 14 amino acids. The CDR3 nucleotides are TGTGCCAGCAGCCCCGGAGGGTACGACTATGGCTACACCTTC. This translates into CASSPGGYDYGYTF.

A note on this clone: The sample has other DNA sequences that encode this CDR3 too. This chain links TRBV11-2 with TRBJ2-2, with D possibly being TRBD1 (5 bases). Trimming stripped 5 bases from V and 3 bases from J, with 19 bases between. Germline V gene sequence: CDR1 SGHAT, CDR2 FQNNGV. The CDR3 is made up of 17 amino acids. The CDR3: CASSPPGAGVDTGELFF. The CDR3 region has the DNA TGTGCCAGCAGCCCTCCTGGGGCAGGAGTGGACACCGGGGAGCTGTTTTTT.